This TCR beta chain is from a study of tumor-infiltrating lymphocytes in primary liver carcinoma. Background on the study: Spanning 30 to 69 years of age, the patients were men and women.

The investigators made TCR beta cDNA from around 540 ng total RNA, using a constant-region primer. Nested multiplex PCR, run for three rounds with slightly modified ARM-PCR, yielded TCR beta libraries. Amplification in the first two PCR rounds was performed using TRBV1-TRBV30 forward primers and a C-beta reverse primer for around 9 cycles each. TCRdb used MiXCR to reprocess the multiplex PCR reads, holding one entry per CDR3 protein. The sample carries some 22,000 distinct CDR3 sequences, roughly four fifths recorded once. This CDR3 has 16 amino acids. Starting material for RNA and DNA co-extraction consisted of roughly 19-34 mg of unsorted bulk tissue. Surgical resection treated primary liver carcinoma in the patients. Chronic HBV infection was present, with no prior treatment. Remarks on this clonotype: Its antigen is as yet unknown. Compared with germline, one end of the junction differs, possibly owing to a read error.

Findings of the study overall: Overlap in tumor-adjacent and tumor-blood pairs fell below that of tumor region pairs.

Sequences were obtained from liver tumor tissue from sampling region 5. Subset specified: tumor region T5, tumor centre. The rearrangement links TRBV12-3 or TRBV12-4 to TRBJ2-2; TRBD1 or TRBD2 may be the D gene (5 bases each). The receptor was derived from a woman aged 25 to 39 with primary liver carcinoma and hepatitis B virus infection. The DNA for the CDR3 is TGTGCCATCACTCCCCGAGGTGGGGCCGACACCGGGGAGTTGTTCTTT. Encoded protein: CAITPRGGADTGELFF.